The clone carrying this TCR beta chain was recorded a few times. These data come from a study of shared clonotypes between healthy human individuals. Assay: immunoSEQ multiplex PCR; the TCRdb copy retains only in-frame clones and omits some. The sample contains about 120,000 clones, 68% of which appear only once. The CDR3 totals 15 residues. CDR1 and CDR2 from the germline V gene are SGHTA and FQGTGA. Trimming took 5 bases from V and 4 from J; bases not matched to a gene: 9. The donors were adults (healthy and HIV-negative) with no recent acute infections or vaccinations. The chain links TRBV7-3 to TRBJ2-3, with 7 bases fitting TRBD1. The material sequenced was memory CD8+ T cells sorted from blood. The subset denotes: CD45RO+ cells pooled with CCR7-negative TemRA cells. This sequence originates from a woman in her 30s in good health. The CDR3 coding sequence is TGTGCCAGCAGCCCACAGCGACAGGGTTCAGATACGCAGTATTTT. Protein: CASSPQRQGSDTQYF.